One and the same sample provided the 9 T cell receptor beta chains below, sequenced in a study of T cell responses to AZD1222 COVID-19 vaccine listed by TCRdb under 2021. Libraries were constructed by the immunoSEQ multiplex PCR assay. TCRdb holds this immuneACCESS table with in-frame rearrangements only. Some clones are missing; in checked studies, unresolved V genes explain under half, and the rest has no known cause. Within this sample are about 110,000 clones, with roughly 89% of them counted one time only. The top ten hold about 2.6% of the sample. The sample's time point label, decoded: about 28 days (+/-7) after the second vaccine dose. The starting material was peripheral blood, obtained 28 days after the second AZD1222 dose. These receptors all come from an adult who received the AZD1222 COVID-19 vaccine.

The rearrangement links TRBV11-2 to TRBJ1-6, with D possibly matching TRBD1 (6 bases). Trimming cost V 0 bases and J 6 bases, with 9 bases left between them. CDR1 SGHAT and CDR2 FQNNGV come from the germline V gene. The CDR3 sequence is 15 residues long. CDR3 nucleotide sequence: TGTGCCAGCAGCTTAGAAGGACAGTTTAATTCACCCCTCCACTTT. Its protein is CASSLEGQFNSPLHF.

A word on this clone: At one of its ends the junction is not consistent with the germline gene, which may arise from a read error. The CDR3 DNA reads as TGTGCTAGCAGCAAGACAGGGGGCTGGACAGATACGCAGTATTTT. Protein product: CASSKTGGWTDTQYF. The chain carries TRBV7-7 and TRBJ2-3, with 10 bases fitting TRBD1. This CDR3 is built from 15 residues. Germline V gives CDR1 SSHAT, CDR2 FNYEAQ (reference sequence).

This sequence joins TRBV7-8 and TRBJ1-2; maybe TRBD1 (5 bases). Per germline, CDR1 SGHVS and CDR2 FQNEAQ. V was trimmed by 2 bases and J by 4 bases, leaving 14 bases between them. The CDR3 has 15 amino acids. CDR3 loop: CASSLSGQGSYGYTF. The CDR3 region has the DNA TGTGCCAGCAGCTTATCGGGCCAGGGTTCCTATGGCTACACCTTC.

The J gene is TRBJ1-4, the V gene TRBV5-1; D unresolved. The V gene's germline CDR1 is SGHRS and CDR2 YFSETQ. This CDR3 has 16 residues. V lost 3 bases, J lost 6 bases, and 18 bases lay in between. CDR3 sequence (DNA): TGCGCCAGCAGCTCGTATGGGTCCGGGAGTGATGAAAAACTGTTTTTT. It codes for CASSSYGSGSDEKLFF.

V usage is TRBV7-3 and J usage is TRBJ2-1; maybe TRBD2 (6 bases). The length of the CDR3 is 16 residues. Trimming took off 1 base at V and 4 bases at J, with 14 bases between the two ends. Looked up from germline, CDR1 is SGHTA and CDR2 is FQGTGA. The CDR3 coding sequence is TGTGCCAGCAGCTTAAGGTCGGGGGTAGAGTACAATGAGCAGTTCTTC. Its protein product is CASSLRSGVEYNEQFF.

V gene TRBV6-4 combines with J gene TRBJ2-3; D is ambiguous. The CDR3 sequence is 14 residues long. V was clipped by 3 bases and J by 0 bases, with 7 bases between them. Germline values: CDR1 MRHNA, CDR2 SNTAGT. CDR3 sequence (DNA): TGTGCCAGCAGTGAGTCGGATAGCACAGATACGCAGTATTTT. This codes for CASSESDSTDTQYF.

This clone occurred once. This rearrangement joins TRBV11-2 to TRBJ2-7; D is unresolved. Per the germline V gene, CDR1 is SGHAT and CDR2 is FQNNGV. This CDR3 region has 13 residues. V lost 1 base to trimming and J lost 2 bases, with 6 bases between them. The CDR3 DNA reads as TGTGCCAGCAGCTTAGTCAGGACCTACGAGCAGTACTTC. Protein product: CASSLVRTYEQYF. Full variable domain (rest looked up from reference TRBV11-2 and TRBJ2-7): EAGVAQSPRYKIIEKRQSVAFWCNPISGHATLYWYQQILGQGPKLLIQFQNNGVVDDSQLPKDRFSAERLKGVDSTLKIQPAKLEDSAVYLCASSLVRTYEQYFGPGTRLTVT.

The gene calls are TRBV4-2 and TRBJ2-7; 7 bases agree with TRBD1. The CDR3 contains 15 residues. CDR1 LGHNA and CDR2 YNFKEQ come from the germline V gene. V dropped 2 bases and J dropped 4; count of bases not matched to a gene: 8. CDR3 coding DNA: TGTGCCAGCAGCCAAAGTCGAACAGGGGCTTACGAGCAGTACTTC. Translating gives CASSQSRTGAYEQYF.

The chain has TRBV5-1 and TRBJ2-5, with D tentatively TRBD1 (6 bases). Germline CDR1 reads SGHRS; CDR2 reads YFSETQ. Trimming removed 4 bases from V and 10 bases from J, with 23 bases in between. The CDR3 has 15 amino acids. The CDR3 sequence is CASSPGAGQTVDQYF. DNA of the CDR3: TGCGCCAGCAGCCCCGGGGCCGGACAGACTGTGGACCAGTACTTC.